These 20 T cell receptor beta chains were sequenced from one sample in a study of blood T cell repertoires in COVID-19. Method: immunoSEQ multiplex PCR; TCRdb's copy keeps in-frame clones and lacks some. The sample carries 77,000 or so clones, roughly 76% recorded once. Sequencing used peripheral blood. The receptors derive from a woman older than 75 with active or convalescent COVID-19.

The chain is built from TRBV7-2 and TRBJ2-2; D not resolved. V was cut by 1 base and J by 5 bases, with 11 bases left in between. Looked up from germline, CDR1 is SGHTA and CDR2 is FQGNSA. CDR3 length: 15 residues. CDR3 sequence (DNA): TGTGCCAGCAGCTTAGTTGGGCTCGAGACCGGGGAGCTGTTTTTT. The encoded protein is CASSLVGLETGELFF. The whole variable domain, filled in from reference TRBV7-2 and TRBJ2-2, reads GAGVSQSPSNKVTEKGKDVELRCDPISGHTALYWYRQSLGQGLEFLIYFQGNSAPDKSGLPSDRFSAERTGGSVSTLTIQRTQQEDSAVYLCASSLVGLETGELFFGEGSRLTVL.

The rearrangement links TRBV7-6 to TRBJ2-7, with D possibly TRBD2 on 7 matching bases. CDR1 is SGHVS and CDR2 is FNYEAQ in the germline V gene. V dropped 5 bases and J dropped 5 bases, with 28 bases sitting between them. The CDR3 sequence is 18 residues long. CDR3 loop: CASSLRQGRAFLEDEQYF. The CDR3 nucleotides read TGTGCCAGCAGCCTCCGCCAGGGGAGGGCTTTCTTGGAGGACGAGCAGTACTTC.

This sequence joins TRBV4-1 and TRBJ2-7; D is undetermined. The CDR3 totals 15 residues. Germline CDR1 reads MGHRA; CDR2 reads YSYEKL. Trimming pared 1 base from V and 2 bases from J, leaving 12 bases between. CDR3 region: CASSQVADDTYEQYF. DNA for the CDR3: TGCGCCAGCAGCCAAGTGGCAGATGATACCTACGAGCAGTACTTC.

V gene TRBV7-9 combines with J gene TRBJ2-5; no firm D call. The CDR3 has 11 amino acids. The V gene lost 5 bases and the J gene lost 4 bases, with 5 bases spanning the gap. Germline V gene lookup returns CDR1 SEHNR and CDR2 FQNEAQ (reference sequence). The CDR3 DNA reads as TGTGCCAGCAGCCTGGCAGAGACCCAGTACTTC. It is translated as CASSLAETQYF.

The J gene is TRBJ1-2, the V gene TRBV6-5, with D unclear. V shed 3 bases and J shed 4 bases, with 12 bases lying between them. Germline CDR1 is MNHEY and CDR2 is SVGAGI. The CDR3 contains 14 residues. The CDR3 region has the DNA TGTGCCAGCAGTTATGAAGGAGGCCCCTATGGCTACACCTTC. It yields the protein CASSYEGGPYGYTF.

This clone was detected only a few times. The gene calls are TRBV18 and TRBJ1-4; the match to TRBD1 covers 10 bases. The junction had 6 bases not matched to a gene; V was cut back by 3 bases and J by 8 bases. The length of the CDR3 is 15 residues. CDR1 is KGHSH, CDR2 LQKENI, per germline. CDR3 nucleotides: TGTGCCAGCTCACCCCCGACAGGGGGCAGGGAAAAACTGTTTTTT. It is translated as CASSPPTGGREKLFF.

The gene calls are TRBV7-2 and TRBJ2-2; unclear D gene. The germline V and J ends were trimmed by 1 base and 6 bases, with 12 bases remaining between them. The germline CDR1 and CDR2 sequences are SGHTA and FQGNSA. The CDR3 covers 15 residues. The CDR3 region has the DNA TGTGCCAGCAGCTTAGGCCACCCCGAGGCCGGGGAGCTGTTTTTT. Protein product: CASSLGHPEAGELFF.

CDR3 bases: TGTGCCAGCAGCTTAAGCGGGGCGGCCACCGGGGAGCTGTTTTTT. It translates to CASSLSGAATGELFF. The chain joins TRBV7-3 to TRBJ2-2, with D possibly being TRBD2 (6 bases). This CDR3 spans 15 amino acids. The ends were cut back, 1 base at V and 4 bases at J, with 10 bases in the middle. Germline lookup yields CDR1 SGHTA and CDR2 FQGTGA.

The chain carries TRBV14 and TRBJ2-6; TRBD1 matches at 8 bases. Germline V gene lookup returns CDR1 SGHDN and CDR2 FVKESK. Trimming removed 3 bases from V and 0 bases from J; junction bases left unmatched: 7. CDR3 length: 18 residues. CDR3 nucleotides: TGTGCCAGCAGCCACCTGGACAGGGCCAGCTCTGGGGCCAACGTCCTGACTTTC. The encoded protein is CASSHLDRASSGANVLTF.

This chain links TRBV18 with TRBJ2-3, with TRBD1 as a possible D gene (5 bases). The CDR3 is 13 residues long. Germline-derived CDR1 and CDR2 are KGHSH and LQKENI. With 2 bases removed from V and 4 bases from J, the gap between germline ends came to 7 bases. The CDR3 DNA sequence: TGTGCCAGCTCACCAGGGGCCGCAGATACGCAGTATTTT. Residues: CASSPGAADTQYF.

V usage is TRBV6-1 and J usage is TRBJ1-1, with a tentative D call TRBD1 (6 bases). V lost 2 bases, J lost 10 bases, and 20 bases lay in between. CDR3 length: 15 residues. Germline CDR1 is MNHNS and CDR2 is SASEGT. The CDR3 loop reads CASSEWVGGIIGAFF. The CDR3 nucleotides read TGTGCCAGCAGTGAATGGGTAGGGGGAATAATTGGAGCTTTCTTT.

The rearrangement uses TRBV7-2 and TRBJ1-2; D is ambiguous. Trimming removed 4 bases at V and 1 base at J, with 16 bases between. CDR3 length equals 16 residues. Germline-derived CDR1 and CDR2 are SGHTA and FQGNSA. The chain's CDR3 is CASSSPRERLNYGYTF. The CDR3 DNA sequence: TGTGCCAGCAGCTCCCCGAGGGAGAGACTTAACTATGGCTACACCTTC.

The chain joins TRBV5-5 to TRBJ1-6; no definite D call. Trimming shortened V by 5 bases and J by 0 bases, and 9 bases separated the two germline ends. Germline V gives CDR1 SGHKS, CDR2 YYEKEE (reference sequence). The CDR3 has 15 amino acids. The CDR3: CASSPAGSYNSPLHF. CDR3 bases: TGTGCCAGCAGTCCTGCCGGCTCCTATAATTCACCCCTCCACTTT.

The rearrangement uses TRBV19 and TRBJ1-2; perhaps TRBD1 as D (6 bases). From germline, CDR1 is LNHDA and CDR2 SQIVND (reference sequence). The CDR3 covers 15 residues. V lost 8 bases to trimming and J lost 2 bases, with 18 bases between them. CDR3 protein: CASSRQVEANYGYTF. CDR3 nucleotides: TGTGCCAGTTCCCGACAGGTGGAGGCAAACTATGGCTACACCTTC.

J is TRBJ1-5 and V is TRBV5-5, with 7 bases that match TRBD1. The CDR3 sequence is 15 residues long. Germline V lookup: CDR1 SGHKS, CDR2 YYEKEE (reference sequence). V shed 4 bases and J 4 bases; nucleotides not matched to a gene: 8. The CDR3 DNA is TGTGCCAGCAGCCCGGGGACAGTTTCTAATCAGCCCCAGCATTTT. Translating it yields CASSPGTVSNQPQHF.

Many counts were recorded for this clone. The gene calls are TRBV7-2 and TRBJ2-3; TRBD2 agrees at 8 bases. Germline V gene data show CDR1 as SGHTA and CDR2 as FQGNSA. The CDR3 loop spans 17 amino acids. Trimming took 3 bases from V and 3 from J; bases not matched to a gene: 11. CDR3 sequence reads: CASSFLSGGGRTDTQYF. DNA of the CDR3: TGTGCCAGCAGCTTTCTCTCTGGCGGGGGGAGAACAGATACGCAGTATTTT.

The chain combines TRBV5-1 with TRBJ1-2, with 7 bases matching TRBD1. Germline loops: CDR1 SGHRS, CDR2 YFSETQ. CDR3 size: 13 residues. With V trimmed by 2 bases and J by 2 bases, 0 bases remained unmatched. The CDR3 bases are TGCGCCAGCAGCTTACAGGGGAACTATGGCTACACCTTC. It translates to CASSLQGNYGYTF.

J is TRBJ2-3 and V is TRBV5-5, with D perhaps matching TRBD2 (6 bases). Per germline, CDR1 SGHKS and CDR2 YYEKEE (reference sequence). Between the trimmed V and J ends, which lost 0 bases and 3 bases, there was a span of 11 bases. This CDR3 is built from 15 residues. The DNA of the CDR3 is TGTGCCAGCAGCTTGGCCCCGGGACTTACAGATACGCAGTATTTT. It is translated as CASSLAPGLTDTQYF.

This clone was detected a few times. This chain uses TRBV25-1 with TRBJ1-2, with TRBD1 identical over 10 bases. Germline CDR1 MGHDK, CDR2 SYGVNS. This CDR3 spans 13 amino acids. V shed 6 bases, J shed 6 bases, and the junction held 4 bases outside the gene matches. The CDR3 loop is CASREDRGNGYTF. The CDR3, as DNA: TGTGCCAGCAGAGAGGACAGGGGGAATGGCTACACCTTC.

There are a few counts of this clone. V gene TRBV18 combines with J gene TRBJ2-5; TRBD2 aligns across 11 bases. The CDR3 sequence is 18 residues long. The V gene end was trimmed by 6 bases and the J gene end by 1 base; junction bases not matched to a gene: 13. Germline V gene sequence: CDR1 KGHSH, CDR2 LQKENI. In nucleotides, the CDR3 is TGTGCCAGCTCGCCCGGAGGGACTAGCGGAAGTATCCAAGAGACCCAGTACTTC. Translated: CASSPGGTSGSIQETQYF. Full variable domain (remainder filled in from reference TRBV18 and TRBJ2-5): NAGVMQNPRHLVRRRGQEARLRCSPMKGHSHVYWYRQLPEEGLKFMVYLQKENIIDESGMPKERFSAEFPKEGPSILRIQQVVRGDSAAYFCASSPGGTSGSIQETQYFGPGTRLLVL.